These 18 T cell receptor beta chains were sequenced from one sample in a study of cytomegalovirus exposure and HLA in healthy donors. Primers included in the PCR were 60 Vbeta and 13 Jbeta primers. Profiled with immunoSEQ multiplex PCR; TCRdb holds only in-frame clones, not every one. This sample's clone table lists 130,000 or so clones. Sample: PBMCs. The source of these receptors is a woman aged 18-29 years in good health and CMV-seronegative.

The chain carries TRBV5-4 and TRBJ1-1; D remains ambiguous. V was shortened by 3 bases and J by 3 bases, with 9 bases between the two germline ends. Looked up from germline, CDR1 is SGHNT and CDR2 is YYREEE (reference sequence). CDR3 length equals 13 residues. The CDR3 reads CASSWARDTEAFF. In DNA form, the CDR3 reads TGTGCCAGCAGCTGGGCCCGCGACACTGAAGCTTTCTTT.

J is TRBJ1-5 and V is TRBV11-2, with D hard to call. Trimming shortened V by 1 base and J by 4 bases, and 5 bases separated the two germline ends. Germline V gene lookup returns CDR1 SGHAT and CDR2 FQNNGV. The CDR3 is 13 residues long. The CDR3 DNA sequence: TGTGCCAGCAGCTTAGCGTTGAATCAGCCCCAGCATTTT. This sequence encodes CASSLALNQPQHF.

The rearrangement links TRBV6-5 to TRBJ1-1, with D possibly being TRBD1 (6 bases). CDR1 and CDR2 (germline): MNHEY, SVGAGI. This CDR3 contains 14 residues. The V gene lost 5 bases and the J gene lost 11 bases, with 21 bases spanning the gap. The CDR3 coding sequence is TGTGCCAGCAGTCGGAGGGGGGGTGAGGGTGGCGCTTTCTTT. It encodes CASSRRGGEGGAFF.

This chain links TRBV19 with TRBJ2-1, with TRBD2 matching 12 bases. The germline V gene encodes CDR1 LNHDA and CDR2 SQIVND (reference sequence). With 5 bases clipped from V and 2 bases from J, the junction kept 10 bases outside the gene matches. The CDR3 runs 18 residues. The CDR3: CASSFWETSGSTYNEQFF. CDR3 in DNA: TGTGCCAGTAGTTTCTGGGAGACTAGCGGGAGTACCTACAATGAGCAGTTCTTC. Supplemented by reference TRBV19 and TRBJ2-1, the full variable domain reads DGGITQSPKYLFRKEGQNVTLSCEQNLNHDAMYWYRQDPGQGLRLIYYSQIVNDFQKGDIAEGYSVSREKKESFPLTVTSAQKNPTAFYLCASSFWETSGSTYNEQFFGPGTRLTVL.

The CDR3 DNA follows: TGTGCCAGCAGCTTGGCCATGTCCACAGATACGCAGTATTTT. Residues: CASSLAMSTDTQYF. This chain links TRBV5-8 with TRBJ2-3, with D hard to call. Germline V gene lookup returns CDR1 SGHTS and CDR2 YDEGEE. CDR3 length: 14 amino acids. The V end was cut by 0 bases, the J end by 2 bases, with 7 bases between.

The chain joins TRBV7-3 to TRBJ2-3, with 12 positions matching TRBD2. The length of the CDR3 is 16 residues. CDR1 SGHTA and CDR2 FQGTGA come from the germline V gene. The trim removed 5 bases at V and 4 bases at J, leaving 7 bases unmatched. The CDR3 nucleotides read TGTGCCAGCAGCCCAAATCTAGCGGGAGGGCCAGATACGCAGTATTTT. It specifies CASSPNLAGGPDTQYF.

The V call is TRBV7-9, the J call TRBJ2-1; TRBD2 matches at 12 bases. Germline CDR1 SEHNR, CDR2 FQNEAQ (reference sequence). This CDR3 is 15 amino acids long. J was trimmed by 8 bases and V by 5 bases; bases with no gene match: 7. The DNA of the CDR3 is TGTGCCAGCAGCAATTATCGACTAGCGGGAGATGAGCAGTTCTTC. Translation: CASSNYRLAGDEQFF.

This sequence joins TRBV5-8 and TRBJ1-3; D ambiguous. The CDR3 is made up of 16 amino acids. The V and J ends lost 0 bases and 4 bases respectively, with 14 bases between them. Looked up from germline, CDR1 is SGHTS and CDR2 is YDEGEE. The CDR3 DNA reads TGTGCCAGCAGCTTGGGGCCGGGGTTAACGGGAAACACCATATATTTT. Protein product: CASSLGPGLTGNTIYF.

The chain links TRBV6-1 to TRBJ1-1; D gene unclear. V was cut by 6 bases and J by 5 bases, with 13 bases left in between. CDR1 and CDR2 from the germline V gene are MNHNS and SASEGT. The CDR3 is made up of 13 amino acids. The CDR3 loop reads CASSPWRRTEAFF. CDR3 coding DNA: TGTGCCAGCAGCCCATGGAGACGGACTGAAGCTTTCTTT.

The V and J genes are TRBV7-3 and TRBJ1-1; 9 positions agree with TRBD1. The CDR3 is made up of 14 amino acids. V lost 2 bases to trimming and J lost 5 bases; unmatched junction nucleotides: 3. From germline, CDR1 is SGHTA and CDR2 FQGTGA. The CDR3 region has the DNA TGTGCCAGCAGCTTAGGGACAGGGAGAACTGAAGCTTTCTTT. This gives the protein CASSLGTGRTEAFF. Full variable domain (rest looked up from reference TRBV7-3 and TRBJ1-1): GAGVSQTPSNKVTEKGKYVELRCDPISGHTALYWYRQSLGQGPEFLIYFQGTGAADDSGLPNDRFFAVRPEGSVSTLKIQRTERGDSAVYLCASSLGTGRTEAFFGQGTRLTVV.

The V gene is TRBV11-2, the J gene TRBJ1-6; TRBD1 agrees at 9 bases. Looked up from germline, CDR1 is SGHAT and CDR2 is FQNNGV. V trimming: 5 bases; J trimming: 6 bases; junction bases outside the gene matches: 5. The CDR3 is made up of 15 amino acids. The CDR3 here is CASSQQGAPNSPLHF. CDR3 DNA sequence: TGTGCCAGCAGCCAACAGGGGGCGCCTAATTCACCCCTCCACTTT.

The chain carries TRBV2 and TRBJ2-5; D unclear. The J call may be wrong; the DNA end is better matched by TRBJ2-7. The CDR3 runs 12 residues. The germline CDR1 and CDR2 sequences are SNHLY and FYNNEI. DNA of the CDR3: TGTGCCAGCAGTGACTATTCCTACGAGCAGTACTTC. This encodes CASSDYSYEQYF.

The chain joins TRBV25-1 to TRBJ2-7, with TRBD2 matching 13 bases. Germline V CDR1 and CDR2: MGHDK, SYGVNS. The CDR3 spans 18 residues. The V and J ends lost 1 base and 3 bases, in that order; junction bases with no gene match: 9. CDR3 DNA sequence: TGTGCCAGCAGTGAATTCTATCCACTAGCGGGAGGGGGCTACGAGCAGTACTTC. Translated: CASSEFYPLAGGGYEQYF.

The chain links TRBV5-6 to TRBJ2-3; 10 bases align to TRBD1. V was clipped by 4 bases and J by 3 bases; unmatched bases: 5. CDR1 is SGHDT, CDR2 YYEEEE, per germline. This CDR3 region has 15 residues. CDR3 nucleotide sequence: TGTGCCAGCAGCGTAGACAGGGGGCCTACAGATACGCAGTATTTT. Translation gives CASSVDRGPTDTQYF.

The chain links TRBV7-9 to TRBJ2-1; D not resolved. CDR3 length: 14 residues. Germline CDR1 reads SEHNR; CDR2 reads FQNEAQ (reference sequence). The V gene lost 2 bases and the J gene lost 8 bases, with 13 bases spanning the gap. The CDR3 sequence is CASSLRPEVDEQFF. The CDR3 nucleotides are TGTGCCAGCAGCTTACGTCCCGAGGTGGATGAGCAGTTCTTC.

The J gene is TRBJ2-7, the V gene TRBV6-6, with 10 bases lining up with TRBD2. The junction had 1 base not matched to a gene; V was cut back by 4 bases and J by 1 base. Germline V gene data show CDR1 as MNHNY and CDR2 as SVGAGI (reference sequence). The CDR3 is made up of 14 amino acids. The CDR3 sequence is CASSSSGRSYEQYF. The CDR3 nucleotides read TGTGCCAGCAGTTCTAGCGGGAGATCCTACGAGCAGTACTTC.

The J gene is TRBJ2-1, the V gene TRBV5-4; 8 bases map to TRBD2. Trimming cost V 2 bases and J 6 bases; bases outside gene matches: 1. The germline CDR1 and CDR2 sequences are SGHNT and YYREEE (reference sequence). CDR3 length: 13 residues. The CDR3 reads CASSFRGGNEQFF. The CDR3, as DNA: TGTGCCAGCAGCTTTCGGGGGGGCAATGAGCAGTTCTTC.

The gene calls are TRBV7-2 and TRBJ2-7; the match to TRBD2 covers 13 bases. The V segment lost 1 base and the J segment 3 bases; nucleotides outside the gene matches: 0. The CDR3 covers 15 residues. Per the germline V gene, CDR1 is SGHTA and CDR2 is FQGNSA. The CDR3 DNA is TGTGCCAGCAGCTTAGGGACTAGCGGGAGCTACGAGCAGTACTTC. Protein sequence: CASSLGTSGSYEQYF. The variable domain in full, completed from reference TRBV7-2 and TRBJ2-7, reads GAGVSQSPSNKVTEKGKDVELRCDPISGHTALYWYRQSLGQGLEFLIYFQGNSAPDKSGLPSDRFSAERTGGSVSTLTIQRTQQEDSAVYLCASSLGTSGSYEQYFGPGTRLTVT.